This TCR delta chain was sequenced during a study of gammadelta T cells in human blood. Study-wide points: Microbial exposure appeared to drive polyclonal γδ T cell expansion after birth.

CDR1 and CDR2 (germline): GEAIGNYY, EKD. This CDR3 comprises 16 residues. The ends lost 0 bases at V and 1 base at J; junction bases unmatched: 1. This clone showed up just a few times. Its antigen is currently unknown. This DNA translates differently at residue 9 from the TCRdb protein, which is that of a much larger clone; a read error is likely, and the protein shown is the DNA's own translation. TCRdb reran clone calling via CATT on the RT-PCR reads. The profile covers about 1,900 delta-chain clones, with less than 3% appearing a single time and 20% to 25% taken by the ten largest. This TCR was sampled from a human fetus. The chain carries TRDV2 and TRDJ2; 10 bases are a match to TRDD3. The specimen was Vgamma9Vdelta2 gamma-delta T cells from fetal blood. The CDR3 DNA follows: TGTGCCTGTGACACCCTGGGGGATATTTTGACAGCACAACTCTTCTTT. Amino acid sequence: CACDTLGDILTAQLFF.